The 14 T cell receptor beta chains below all came from one sample that was sequenced in a study of CD8+CD57+ T cells in acquired aplastic anemia. Profiling of TCR beta VDJ combinations and CDR3 sequences used genomic DNA as template. TCRdb analysed the reads with MiXCR anew, one entry per CDR3 protein. The table includes hundreds of thousands of distinct CDR3 sequences, 56% detected once. Sequenced patients had shown CD8+CD57+ cell expansion by flow cytometry. Sequencing used sorted CD4+, CD8+, or CD8+CD57+ T cells (not recorded which) from PBMCs. The receptors derive from a human donor with aplastic anemia.

As regards this clonotype: Compared with germline, one end of the junction differs, possibly owing to a read error. The chain combines TRBV5-1 with TRBJ1-1; D is perhaps TRBD1 (5 bases). CDR1 is SGHRS, CDR2 YFSETQ, per germline. The CDR3 contains 13 residues. This CDR3 is CASSFDMDTETVF. CDR3 coding DNA: TGCGCCAGCAGCTTCGACATGGACACTGAAACTGTCTTT. The full variable domain, its missing parts supplied by reference TRBV5-1 and TRBJ1-1, is KAGVTQTPRYLIKTRGQQVTLSCSPISGHRSVSWYQQTPGQGLQFLFEYFSETQRNKGNFPGRFSGRQFSNSRSEMNVSTLELGDSALYLCASSFDMDTETVFGQGTRLTVV.

This clonotype was counted only a few times. This chain uses TRBV9 with TRBJ1-1; no firm D call. The CDR3 totals 15 residues. CDR1 and CDR2 from the germline V gene are SGDLS and YYNGEE. Trimming removed 0 bases from V and 4 bases from J, with 13 bases in between. CDR3 region: CASSVAGGLSTEAFF. In DNA form, the CDR3 reads TGTGCCAGCAGCGTAGCAGGAGGGTTGAGCACTGAAGCTTTCTTT.

In this sample, this clonotype turned up many times. This sequence joins TRBV5-6 and TRBJ2-7; 9 nucleotides align to TRBD1. Trimming took 1 base from V and 2 from J; bases not matched to a gene: 10. The CDR3 length is 17 residues. Germline CDR1 is SGHDT and CDR2 is YYEEEE. Written as DNA, the CDR3 is TGTGCCAGCAGCTTGTGGGGGACAGGGTCGAGGACCTACGAGCAGTACTTC. Amino acids: CASSLWGTGSRTYEQYF. The full variable domain, rest sourced from reference TRBV5-6 and TRBJ2-7, is DAGVTQSPTHLIKTRGQQVTLRCSPKSGHDTVSWYQQALGQGPQFIFQYYEEEERQRGNFPDRFSGHQFPNYSSELNVNALLLGDSALYLCASSLWGTGSRTYEQYFGPGTRLTVT.

This clonotype was counted many times. The chain has TRBV29-1 and TRBJ1-1; D is possibly TRBD1 (5 bases). The germline V and J ends were trimmed by 3 bases and 0 bases, with 11 bases remaining between them. The CDR3 is 14 residues long. Germline loops: CDR1 SQVTM, CDR2 ANQGSEA. CDR3 loop: CSVDEGLMNTEAFF. As DNA, the CDR3 is TGCAGCGTTGATGAGGGGCTAATGAACACTGAAGCTTTCTTT.

This clonotype was counted at least ten times. The V and J genes are TRBV20-1 and TRBJ2-7; 10 nucleotides align to TRBD2. This CDR3 comprises 14 residues. Looked up from germline, CDR1 is DFQATT and CDR2 is SNEGSKA (reference sequence). V lost 1 base, J lost 0 bases, and 0 bases stayed unmatched. This chain's CDR3 is CSARGLAGSYEQYF. In DNA, the CDR3 is TGCAGTGCTAGAGGACTAGCGGGCTCCTACGAGCAGTACTTC.

This clonotype was observed many times. V gene TRBV2 combines with J gene TRBJ2-5; 10 bases agree with TRBD2. CDR3 length: 15 amino acids. From germline, CDR1 is SNHLY and CDR2 FYNNEI. Trimming removed 2 bases from V and 5 bases from J; junction bases left unmatched: 5. The CDR3 DNA is TGTGCCAGCAGTGAACTCAGCGGGGGGGGGGAGACCCAGTACTTC. This codes for CASSELSGGGETQYF.

This chain links TRBV7-2 with TRBJ2-5, with no clear D. The end of the DNA aligns better with TRBJ2-1, so the J call may be wrong. Germline CDR1 and CDR2: SGHTA and FQGNSA. The CDR3 totals 16 residues. The CDR3 here is CASSLPTLNIYNEQFF. In DNA form, the CDR3 reads TGTGCCAGCAGCTTACCCACCCTTAACATTTACAATGAGCAGTTCTTC.

Many counts were recorded for this clonotype. The V call is TRBV20-1, the J call TRBJ2-1; 11 nucleotides agree with TRBD2. The CDR3 spans 15 residues. J lost 7 bases, V lost 4 bases, and 9 bases had no gene match. CDR1 and CDR2 from the germline V gene are DFQATT and SNEGSKA (reference sequence). The CDR3 bases are TGCAGTGCTACTCCCGGGACTAGCGGAGGGAATGAGCAGTTCTTC. Protein: CSATPGTSGGNEQFF.

About this clonotype: Relative to the germline gene, one junction end is altered; a read error may explain this. The chain joins TRBV7-6 to TRBJ2-7; possibly TRBD2 for D (6 bases). Germline V lookup: CDR1 SGHVS, CDR2 FNYEAQ. The CDR3 is 13 amino acids. The CDR3 DNA sequence: TGTGCCAACAGCTTAGCGACGGGAGACGAGCAGTACTTC. Translating gives CANSLATGDEQYF. Filled out from reference TRBV7-6 and TRBJ2-7, the complete variable domain reads GAGVSQSPRYKVTKRGQDVALRCDPISGHVSLYWYRQALGQGPEFLTYFNYEAQQDKSGLPNDRFSAERPEGSISTLTIQRTEQRDSAMYRCANSLATGDEQYFGPGTRLTVT.

A note on this clonotype: A much larger clone is a single base away; this may be a read error. The chain recombines TRBV27 with TRBJ1-2; D gene unclear. The CDR3 runs to 15 residues. V was cut by 3 bases and J by 4 bases, with 15 bases left in between. Germline V gives CDR1 MNHEY, CDR2 SMNVEV (reference sequence). The CDR3 reads CASSLGGISPYGYTF. The CDR3, as DNA: TGTGCCAGCAGTTTGGGAGGGATCTCCCCCTATGGCTACACCTTC.

This clonotype has at least ten counts. The V call is TRBV6-5, the J call TRBJ2-7; unclear D gene. This CDR3 is 17 amino acids long. V lost 2 bases, J lost 0 bases, and 17 bases lay in between. Germline V gene sequence: CDR1 MNHEY, CDR2 SVGAGI. The CDR3 loop is CASSYTSVEVYSYEQYF. CDR3 sequence (DNA): TGTGCCAGCAGTTACACCAGTGTTGAGGTTTACTCCTACGAGCAGTACTTC.

This rearrangement joins TRBV9 to TRBJ2-2, with D unclear. Trimming stripped 2 bases from V and 7 bases from J, with 12 bases between. The CDR3 loop spans 14 amino acids. Germline V lookup: CDR1 SGDLS, CDR2 YYNGEE. DNA for the CDR3: TGTGCCAGCAGCGTTCCCCCGGGTGGCGGGGAGCTGTTTTTT. This encodes CASSVPPGGGELFF. Combining the CDR3 with reference TRBV9 and TRBJ2-2 gives the whole variable domain DSGVTQTPKHLITATGQRVTLRCSPRSGDLSVYWYQQSLDQGLQFLIQYYNGEERAKGNILERFSAQQFPDLHSELNLSSLELGDSALYFCASSVPPGGGELFFGEGSRLTVL.

The J gene is TRBJ2-3, the V gene TRBV10-1; maybe TRBD2 (5 bases). This CDR3 comprises 15 residues. CDR1 is WNHNN and CDR2 is SYGVQD in the germline V gene (reference sequence). The germline V and J ends were trimmed by 4 bases and 11 bases, with 22 bases remaining between them. The CDR3 DNA follows: TGCGCCAGCAGTGTCGGCGGAGGCTCCTACAATGAGCAGTATTTT. This codes for CASSVGGGSYNEQYF.

On this clonotype itself: This may be a read error: a much more frequent sequence differs by one nucleotide. The genes are TRBV2 and TRBJ1-1; D is perhaps TRBD1 (5 bases). In germline, CDR1 is SNHLY, CDR2 FYNNEI. This CDR3 region has 13 residues. CDR3 nucleotide sequence: TGTGCAGCACGGGGGGAGGGGAACACTGAAGCTTTATTT. Encoded protein: CAARGEGNTEALF.